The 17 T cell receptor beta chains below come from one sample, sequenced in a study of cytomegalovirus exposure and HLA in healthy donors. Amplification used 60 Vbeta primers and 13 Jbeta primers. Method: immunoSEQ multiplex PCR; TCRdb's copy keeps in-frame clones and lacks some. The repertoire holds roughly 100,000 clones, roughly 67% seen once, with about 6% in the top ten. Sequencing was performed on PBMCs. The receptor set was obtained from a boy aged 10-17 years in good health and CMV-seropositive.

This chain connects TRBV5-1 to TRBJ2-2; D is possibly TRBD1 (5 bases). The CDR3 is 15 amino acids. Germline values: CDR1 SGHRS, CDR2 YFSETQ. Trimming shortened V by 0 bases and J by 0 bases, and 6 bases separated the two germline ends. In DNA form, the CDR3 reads TGCGCCAGCAGCTTGGGACAGCCGAACACCGGGGAGCTGTTTTTT. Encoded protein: CASSLGQPNTGELFF.

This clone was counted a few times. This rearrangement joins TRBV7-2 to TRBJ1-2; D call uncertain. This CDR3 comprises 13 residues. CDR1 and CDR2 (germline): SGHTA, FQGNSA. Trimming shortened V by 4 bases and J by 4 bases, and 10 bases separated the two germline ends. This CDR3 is CASSSLEFYGYTF. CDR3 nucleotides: TGTGCCAGCAGCTCTCTTGAGTTCTATGGCTACACCTTC. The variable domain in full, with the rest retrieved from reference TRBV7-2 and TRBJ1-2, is GAGVSQSPSNKVTEKGKDVELRCDPISGHTALYWYRQSLGQGLEFLIYFQGNSAPDKSGLPSDRFSAERTGGSVSTLTIQRTQQEDSAVYLCASSSLEFYGYTFGSGTRLTVV.

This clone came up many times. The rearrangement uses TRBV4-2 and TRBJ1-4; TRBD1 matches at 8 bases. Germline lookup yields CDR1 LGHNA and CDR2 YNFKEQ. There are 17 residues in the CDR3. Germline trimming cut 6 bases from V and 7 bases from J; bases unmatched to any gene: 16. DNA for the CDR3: TGTGCCAGCAGAATAAGAGGTGGGACAGGTGAGAGTGAAAAACTGTTTTTT. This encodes CASRIRGGTGESEKLFF.

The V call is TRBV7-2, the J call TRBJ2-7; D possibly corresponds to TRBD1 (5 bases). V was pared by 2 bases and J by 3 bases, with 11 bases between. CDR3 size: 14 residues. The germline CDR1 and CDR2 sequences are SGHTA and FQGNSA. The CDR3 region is CASSLFTGRYEQYF. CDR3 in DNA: TGTGCCAGCAGCTTATTCACAGGACGCTACGAGCAGTACTTC.

CDR3 nucleotide sequence: TGTGCCAGCAGCTTTACAGATTACAATGAGCAGTTCTTC. Translated, it gives CASSFTDYNEQFF. The chain links TRBV7-9 to TRBJ2-1; D is ambiguous. CDR3 length equals 13 residues. Between the trimmed V and J ends, which lost 3 bases and 4 bases, there was a span of 7 bases. The germline CDR1 and CDR2 sequences are SEHNR and FQNEAQ (reference sequence).

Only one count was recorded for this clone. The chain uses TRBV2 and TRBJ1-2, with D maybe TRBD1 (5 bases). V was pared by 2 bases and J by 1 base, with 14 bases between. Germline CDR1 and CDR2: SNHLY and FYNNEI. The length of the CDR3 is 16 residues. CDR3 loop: CASSEQGLGGNYGYTF. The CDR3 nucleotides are TGTGCCAGCAGTGAACAGGGATTGGGCGGTAACTATGGCTACACCTTC.

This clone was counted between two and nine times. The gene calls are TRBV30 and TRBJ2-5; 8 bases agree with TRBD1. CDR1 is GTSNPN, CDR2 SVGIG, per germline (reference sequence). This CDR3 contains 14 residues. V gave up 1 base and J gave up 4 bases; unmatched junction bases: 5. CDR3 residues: CAWSAIDRGETQYF. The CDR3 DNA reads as TGTGCCTGGAGTGCCATTGACAGGGGAGAGACCCAGTACTTC.

The CDR3 is CASSMTDRGGTPLHF. The CDR3 DNA is TGTGCCAGTAGTATGACGGACAGGGGAGGAACACCCCTCCACTTT. The chain carries TRBV19 and TRBJ1-6; 9 nucleotides align to TRBD1. V shed 3 bases, J shed 11 bases, and the junction held 8 bases outside the gene matches. From germline, CDR1 is LNHDA and CDR2 SQIVND (reference sequence). This CDR3 is built from 15 residues.

The CDR3 coding sequence is TGTGCCAGCAGCTTCGAACAGGGTAATGAAGCTTTCTTT. Its translation: CASSFEQGNEAFF. The rearrangement joins TRBV5-4 to TRBJ1-1, with D tentatively TRBD1 (6 bases). Germline V gives CDR1 SGHNT, CDR2 YYREEE (reference sequence). Deletions cut 2 bases from V and 7 bases from J, with 12 bases between. The CDR3 runs to 13 residues.

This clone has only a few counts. The CDR3 DNA is TGTGCCAGCAGCTGGGACAGGGGCTTCACAGATACGCAGTATTTT. Its translation: CASSWDRGFTDTQYF. The V and J genes are TRBV5-6 and TRBJ2-3, with 10 nucleotides matching TRBD1. J was trimmed by 2 bases and V by 3 bases; bases with no gene match: 3. Germline V CDR1 and CDR2: SGHDT, YYEEEE. CDR3 length equals 15 residues.

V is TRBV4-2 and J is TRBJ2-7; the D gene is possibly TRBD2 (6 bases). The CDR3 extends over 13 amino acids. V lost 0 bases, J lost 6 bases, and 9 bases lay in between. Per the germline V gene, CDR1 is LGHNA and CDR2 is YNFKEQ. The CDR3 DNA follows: TGTGCCAGCAGCCAAGATGAGGGACTCGAGCAGTACTTC. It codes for CASSQDEGLEQYF.

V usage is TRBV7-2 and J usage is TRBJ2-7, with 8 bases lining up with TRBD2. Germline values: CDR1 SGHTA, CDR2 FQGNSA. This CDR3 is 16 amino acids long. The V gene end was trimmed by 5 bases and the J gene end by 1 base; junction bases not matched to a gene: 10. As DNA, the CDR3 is TGTGCCAGCAGCAGACCTAGCGGGTGGGTTTCCTACGAGCAGTACTTC. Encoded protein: CASSRPSGWVSYEQYF.

DNA of the CDR3: TGTGCCAGCAGCCTAAACTACGAGCAGTACTTC. Translated, it gives CASSLNYEQYF. The chain combines TRBV7-2 with TRBJ2-7, with D unresolved. Germline CDR1 is SGHTA and CDR2 is FQGNSA. V lost 5 bases, J lost 3 bases, and 5 bases lay in between. The CDR3 loop spans 11 amino acids.

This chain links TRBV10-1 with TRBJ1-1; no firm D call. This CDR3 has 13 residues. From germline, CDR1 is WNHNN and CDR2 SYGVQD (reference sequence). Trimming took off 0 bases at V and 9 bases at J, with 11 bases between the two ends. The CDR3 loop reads CASSESAVTQAFF. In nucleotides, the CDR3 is TGCGCCAGCAGTGAGTCCGCAGTAACGCAAGCTTTCTTT.

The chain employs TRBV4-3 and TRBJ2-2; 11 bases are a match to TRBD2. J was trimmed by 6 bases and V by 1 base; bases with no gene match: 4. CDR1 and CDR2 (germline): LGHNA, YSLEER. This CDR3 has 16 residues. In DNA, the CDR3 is TGCGCCAGCAGCCAAGGACTAGCGGGATTACCCGGGGAGCTGTTTTTT. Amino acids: CASSQGLAGLPGELFF.

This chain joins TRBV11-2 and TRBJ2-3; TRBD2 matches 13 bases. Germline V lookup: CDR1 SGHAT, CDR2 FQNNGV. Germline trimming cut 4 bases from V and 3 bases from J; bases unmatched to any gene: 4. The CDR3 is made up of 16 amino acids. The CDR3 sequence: CASSSGTSGETDTQYF. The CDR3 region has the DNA TGTGCCAGCAGCTCCGGGACTAGCGGGGAAACAGATACGCAGTATTTT.

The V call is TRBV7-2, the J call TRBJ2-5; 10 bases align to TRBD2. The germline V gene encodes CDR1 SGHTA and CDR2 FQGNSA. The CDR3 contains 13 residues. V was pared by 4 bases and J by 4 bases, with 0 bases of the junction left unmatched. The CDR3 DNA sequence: TGTGCCAGCAGCTGGACTAGCGGAGAGACCCAGTACTTC. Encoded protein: CASSWTSGETQYF. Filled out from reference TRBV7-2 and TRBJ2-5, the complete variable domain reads GAGVSQSPSNKVTEKGKDVELRCDPISGHTALYWYRQSLGQGLEFLIYFQGNSAPDKSGLPSDRFSAERTGGSVSTLTIQRTQQEDSAVYLCASSWTSGETQYFGPGTRLLVL.